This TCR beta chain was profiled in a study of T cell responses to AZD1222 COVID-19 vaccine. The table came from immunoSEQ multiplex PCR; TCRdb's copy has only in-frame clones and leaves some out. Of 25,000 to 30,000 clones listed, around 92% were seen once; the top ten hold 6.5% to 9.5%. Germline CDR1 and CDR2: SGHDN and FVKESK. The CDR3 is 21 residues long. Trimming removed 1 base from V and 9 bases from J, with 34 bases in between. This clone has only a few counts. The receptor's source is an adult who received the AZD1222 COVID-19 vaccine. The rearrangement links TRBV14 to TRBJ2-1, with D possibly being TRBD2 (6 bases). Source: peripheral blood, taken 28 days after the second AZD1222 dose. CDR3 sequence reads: CASSQVKGSMSGTPLNSEQFF. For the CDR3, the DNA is TGTGCCAGCAGCCAAGTTAAAGGCAGTATGTCCGGGACTCCGCTCAACAGTGAGCAGTTCTTC.